This note documents a single T cell receptor beta chain sequence. With 6 bases removed from V and 0 bases from J, the gap between germline ends came to 12 bases. The CDR3 has 16 amino acids. CDR1 is SGHAT and CDR2 is FQNNGV in the germline V gene. In the study's own analysis: Reference gene primer amplification in the assay estimated nucleated cell counts. The data were produced by immunoSEQ multiplex PCR, yet TCRdb's version contains in-frame clones alone and is incomplete. V and J calls and clone size are given by that table; D and trimming were obtained from the DNA. The sample lists about 98,000 clones; 65% to 90% were seen once. The source of the sample is a study of blood T cell repertoires in COVID-19. Study-level information: Spain, Italy and the United States supplied samples that represented acute and convalescent COVID-19. T cells, B-cell-depleted T cells, or PBMCs supplied cDNA or gDNA.

Material for sequencing was peripheral blood. V is TRBV11-2 and J is TRBJ2-6; D is possibly TRBD1 (5 bases). This sequence originates from a man aged 65-85 years with active or convalescent COVID-19. CDR3 sequence: CASRLRGTSGANVLTF. DNA for the CDR3: TGTGCCAGCAGATTAAGGGGCACCTCTGGGGCCAACGTCCTGACTTTC.